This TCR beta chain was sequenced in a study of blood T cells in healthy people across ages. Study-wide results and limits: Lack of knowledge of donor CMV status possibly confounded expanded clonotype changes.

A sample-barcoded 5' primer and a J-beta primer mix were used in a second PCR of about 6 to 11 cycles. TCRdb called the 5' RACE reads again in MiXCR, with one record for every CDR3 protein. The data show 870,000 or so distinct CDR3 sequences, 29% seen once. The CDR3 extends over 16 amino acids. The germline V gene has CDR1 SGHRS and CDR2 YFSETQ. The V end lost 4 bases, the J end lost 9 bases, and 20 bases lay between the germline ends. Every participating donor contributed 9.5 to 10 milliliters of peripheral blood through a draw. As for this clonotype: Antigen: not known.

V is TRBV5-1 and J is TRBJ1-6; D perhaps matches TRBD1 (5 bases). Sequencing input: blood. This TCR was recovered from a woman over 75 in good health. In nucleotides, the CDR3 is TGCGCCAGCAGCCTCGACTCTCCAGGGAGTAGTTCACCCCTCCACTTT. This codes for CASSLDSPGSSSPLHF.